This T cell receptor (beta chain) came from a study of T cells in Graves' hyperthyroidism and ophthalmopathy. This clonotype showed up just a few times. V lost 9 bases, J lost 0 bases, and 12 bases lay in between. This CDR3 region has 14 residues. Germline-derived CDR1 and CDR2 are MRHNA and SNTAGT. TCR beta CDR3 sequences were amplified from RNA transcripts. HTBI primers drove first-round RT-PCR of the TCR CDR3. From the multiplex PCR reads, TCRdb called clonotypes with MiXCR, one entry per CDR3 protein. The sample lists some 740,000 distinct CDR3 sequences, 14% occurring once. Sequenced sample: blood. The chain joins TRBV6-4 to TRBJ2-1, with TRBD2 as a possible D gene (5 bases). The receptor was derived from a woman under 30 with Graves' hyperthyroidism. DNA for the CDR3: TGTGCCAGTAGAGCGGTTAGCTCCTACAATGAGCAGTTCTTC. As protein: CASRAVSSYNEQFF.